This TCR beta chain came from a study of T-cell reconstitution after alpha-beta-depleted transplantation in children. Study results and limitations: From newly produced T cells came most of the T-cell counts and diversity one year after transplant. Expanded graft clones, several hundred of them, were reportedly the source of alpha-beta T cells about two months after transplant. Some patients' high day-60 TCRbeta diversity was traced to surviving recipient T cells and thymic progenitors.

The CDR3 sequence is 13 residues long. Trimming took off 6 bases at V and 2 bases at J, with 10 bases between the two ends. Unique molecular identifiers were incorporated when the TCRbeta library was constructed. MiXCR was run by TCRdb on the PCR reads, yielding one entry per CDR3 protein. Here the sample spans about 120,000 distinct CDR3 sequences, under 30% being singletons. Of note for this clonotype: As yet, its antigen is unknown.

Sequenced material: PBMCs, mostly from graft donor cells, taken 180 days after TCRalphabeta/CD19-depleted stem cell transplant. The chain is built from TRBV12-3 or TRBV12-4 and TRBJ1-2, with D unclear. The receptor was derived from a male patient aged 2-10 years who had a stem cell transplant for chronic granulomatous disease, so the T cells may come from the graft donor. CDR3 bases: TGTGCCAGCAGCCAAGGCCTAAACTATGGCTACACCTTC. This gives the protein CASSQGLNYGYTF.